Below are 4 T cell receptor beta chains sequenced from a single sample in a study of response to subunit inactivated influenza vaccine. Each CDR3 protein gets one entry after TCRdb re-called the RT-PCR reads with MiXCR. The sample has about 540,000 distinct CDR3 sequences, around 25% seen once. A further study also used this sample, focusing on T cells expressing NK-cell markers. Per that study: What made the TCR beta cDNA was 5'RACE template switching with UMIs.

The specimen comprised CD4+ T cells sorted from PBMCs, sampled 11 to 12 days after vaccination. The receptors originated from a man aged 45-60 years who received an inactivated influenza vaccine.

This clonotype was recorded a few times. V gene TRBV12-3 or TRBV12-4 combines with J gene TRBJ1-2; the D gene is possibly TRBD1 (5 bases). This CDR3 is built from 13 residues. V dropped 6 bases and J dropped 7 bases, with 15 bases sitting between them. The CDR3 DNA is TGTGCCAGCAGCCCGACGGTGGGGGGTGGCTACACCTTC. Amino acids: CASSPTVGGGYTF.

The sample holds many counts of this clonotype. The chain carries TRBV6-5 and TRBJ2-1; 8 bases fit TRBD1. With 6 bases clipped from V and 10 bases from J, the junction kept 5 bases outside the gene matches. Germline CDR1 reads MNHEY; CDR2 reads SVGAGI. This CDR3 is built from 12 residues. Written as DNA, the CDR3 is TGTGCCAGCAGGGACAGGGTGGGCGAGCAGTTCTTC. Translation gives CASRDRVGEQFF.

In its sample, this clonotype was seen a few times. The V and J genes are TRBV2 and TRBJ2-3; no clear D gene. CDR1 and CDR2 (germline): SNHLY, FYNNEI. Trimming pared 5 bases from V and 4 bases from J, leaving 10 bases between. CDR3 length: 13 amino acids. The CDR3 protein is CASSRTRSDTQYF. The CDR3 nucleotides read TGTGCCAGCAGTCGGACCCGATCAGATACGCAGTATTTT.

This clonotype occurred many times. The V call is TRBV5-5, the J call TRBJ2-7; no reliable D call. CDR3 length equals 13 residues. Germline loops: CDR1 SGHKS, CDR2 YYEKEE (reference sequence). The ends were cut back, 7 bases at V and 0 bases at J, with 11 bases in the middle. CDR3 in DNA: TGTGCCAGCGATCAGGTCGGCTCCTACGAGCAGTACTTC. Protein product: CASDQVGSYEQYF.